The sequence of this T cell receptor beta chain was determined in a study of T cells after yellow fever vaccination. Overall study context: Each low-cell-number fraction was prepared by means of SMART-Seq v4 Ultra Low Input.

Germline CDR1 is LGHNT and CDR2 is FRNRAP. CDR3 size: 13 residues. With 9 bases removed from V and 1 base from J, the gap between germline ends came to 13 bases. TCRdb re-derived calls from the 5' RACE reads in MiXCR, one entry per CDR3 protein. The data hold about 400,000 distinct CDR3 sequences, with approximately 10% observed a single time. Study-wide results and limits: Post-booster reappearance was seen for most primary-vaccination clones (about 96% CD4, around 91% CD8).

This clonotype was detected a few times. What it recognizes is unknown. The clonotype was recovered from a man younger than 30 who received the YFV17D yellow fever vaccine. The chain recombines TRBV12-5 with TRBJ2-7, with a possible D match to TRBD1 (6 bases). Specimen: PBMCs, collected on the day of the first yellow fever vaccination. The CDR3 loop is CASLQGNSYEQYF. CDR3 nucleotide sequence: TGTGCTAGCCTTCAGGGGAATTCCTACGAGCAGTACTTC. The variable domain in full, completed from reference TRBV12-5 and TRBJ2-7, reads DARVTQTPRHKVTEMGQEVTMRCQPILGHNTVFWYRQTMMQGLELLAYFRNRAPLDDSGMPKDRFSAEMPDATLATLKIQPSEPRDSAVYFCASLQGNSYEQYFGPGTRLTVT.